The 5 T cell receptor beta chains below were found in one sample sequenced in a study of OX40 agonist ivuxolimab in advanced cancers. Assay used: immunoSEQ multiplex PCR; TCRdb lists only in-frame clones, some missing. The repertoire consists of 70,000 to 95,000 clones, with 87% occurring once and the leading ten covering roughly 0.54%. Sequencing was performed on CD4+ or CD8+ T cells sorted from blood, taken in a trial of the OX40 agonist ivuxolimab. The receptors here all came from an adult with an advanced solid tumor such as melanoma, head and neck, liver or kidney cancer.

This rearrangement joins TRBV6-6 to TRBJ1-5, with TRBD1 matching 11 bases. Germline CDR1 reads MNHNY; CDR2 reads SVGAGI (reference sequence). Trimming cost V 6 bases and J 2 bases; bases outside gene matches: 6. This CDR3 has 16 residues. CDR3 bases: TGTGCCAGCAGAGGACAGGGGGCGAGCGGCAATCAGCCCCAGCATTTT. It translates to CASRGQGASGNQPQHF.

The V call is TRBV25-1, the J call TRBJ1-4; TRBD1 matches 9 bases. V lost 7 bases to trimming and J lost 5 bases; unmatched junction nucleotides: 5. This CDR3 comprises 14 residues. The germline V gene has CDR1 MGHDK and CDR2 SYGVNS. The CDR3 is CASTLGQGNEKLFF. In DNA, the CDR3 is TGTGCCAGCACTCTCGGACAGGGGAATGAAAAACTGTTTTTT.

The chain combines TRBV5-4 with TRBJ2-5, with a weak D call TRBD1 (6 bases). The CDR3 has 16 amino acids. Trimming stripped 0 bases from V and 1 base from J, with 13 bases between. Germline assignment: CDR1 SGHNT and CDR2 YYREEE (reference sequence). Written as DNA, the CDR3 is TGTGCCAGCAGCTTGGGTGCGTTAGGGGGCCAAGAGACCCAGTACTTC. The encoded protein is CASSLGALGGQETQYF.

This clone was seen once. As DNA, the CDR3 is TGTGCCACCAGCAGAGATCTGGGGTCGAACGGGTACGAGCAGTACTTC. This codes for CATSRDLGSNGYEQYF. The rearrangement joins TRBV15 to TRBJ2-7; D is unresolved. Trimming left V 0 bases short and J 4 bases short, with 16 bases between. The CDR3 runs to 16 residues. The germline V gene encodes CDR1 LNHNV and CDR2 YYDKDF (reference sequence).

The rearrangement links TRBV9 to TRBJ2-4, with 10 nucleotides matching TRBD2. CDR1 and CDR2 from the germline V gene are SGDLS and YYNGEE. The CDR3 extends over 16 amino acids. V lost 0 bases, J lost 3 bases, and 3 bases stayed unmatched. CDR3 in amino acids: CASSVASGGVKNIQYF. CDR3 nucleotide sequence: TGTGCCAGCAGCGTAGCCAGCGGGGGGGTCAAAAACATTCAGTACTTC.